This is a list of T cell receptor beta chains from one sample in a study of T-cell reconstitution after alpha-beta-depleted transplantation in children. TCRdb reanalysed the PCR reads using MiXCR and keeps one entry per CDR3 protein. In the table there are around 200,000 distinct CDR3 sequences, approximately 7% of which are singletons. The sequenced sample was PBMCs from the stem cell graft donor, obtained from the stem cell graft. The receptors come from a human donor who donated a stem cell graft to a child with Wiskott-Aldrich syndrome. Both conserved end residues are part of each CDR3. Each record gives: clone size, J gene, V gene, D gene, CDR3 protein, CDR3 DNA. A D gene is named only where the DNA matches it firmly. Expanded clones are given a class, and other clones once, few, many or no size at all.

clone_size: few
j_call: TRBJ2-3
v_call: TRBV2
d_call: .
cdr3_aa: CASSVARPGDTQYF
cdr3_nt: TGTGCCAGCAGTGTGGCTCGACCCGGAGATACGCAGTATTTT

clone_size: .
j_call: TRBJ2-1
v_call: TRBV5-1
d_call: TRBD2
cdr3_aa: CASSANSGGAYNEQFF
cdr3_nt: TGCGCCAGCAGCGCAAATAGCGGGGGGGCCTACAATGAGCAGTTCTTC

clone_size: many
j_call: TRBJ1-4
v_call: TRBV5-6
d_call: .
cdr3_aa: CASSLGHRLWFF
cdr3_nt: TGTGCCAGCAGCTTGGGACATCGGCTATGGTTTTTT

clone_size: few
j_call: TRBJ1-5
v_call: TRBV28
d_call: .
cdr3_aa: CASRQGADQPQHF
cdr3_nt: TGTGCCAGCAGACAGGGTGCGGATCAGCCCCAGCATTTT

clone_size: many
j_call: TRBJ2-3
v_call: TRBV10-2
d_call: .
cdr3_aa: CASWEDRTKTDTQYF
cdr3_nt: TGCGCCAGCTGGGAGGATCGCACGAAAACAGATACGCAGTATTTT

clone_size: many
j_call: TRBJ1-1
v_call: TRBV5-1
d_call: .
cdr3_aa: CASSLGTLNTEAFF
cdr3_nt: TGCGCCAGCAGCCTGGGGACACTTAACACTGAAGCTTTCTTT

clone_size: .
j_call: TRBJ2-1
v_call: TRBV7-2
d_call: .
cdr3_aa: CASSTPRGGGGQFF
cdr3_nt: TGTGCCAGCAGCACCCCACGGGGCGGTGGGGGGCAGTTCTTC

clone_size: many
j_call: TRBJ2-5
v_call: TRBV10-3
d_call: .
cdr3_aa: CAISEKVFETQYF
cdr3_nt: TGTGCCATCAGTGAGAAAGTATTTGAGACCCAGTACTTC

clone_size: few
j_call: TRBJ1-1
v_call: TRBV7-9
d_call: TRBD1
cdr3_aa: CASSLALGTGRNTEAFF
cdr3_nt: TGTGCCAGCAGCTTAGCCCTCGGGACAGGGAGGAACACTGAAGCTTTCTTT

clone_size: many
j_call: TRBJ2-1
v_call: TRBV5-1
d_call: TRBD2
cdr3_aa: CASRRSIPGLAGDEQFF
cdr3_nt: TGCGCCAGCAGAAGGTCCATACCGGGACTAGCGGGAGATGAGCAGTTCTTC

clone_size: many
j_call: TRBJ2-7
v_call: TRBV27
d_call: TRBD1
cdr3_aa: CASSSLPPGQGLSYEQYF
cdr3_nt: TGTGCCAGCAGTTCCCTACCACCGGGACAGGGGCTCTCCTACGAGCAGTACTTC

clone_size: many
j_call: TRBJ2-3
v_call: TRBV6-1
d_call: .
cdr3_aa: CASIPLGSLVRDTQYF
cdr3_nt: TGTGCCAGCATCCCCTTGGGTTCCCTAGTGCGAGATACGCAGTATTTT

clone_size: few
j_call: TRBJ2-3
v_call: TRBV7-2
d_call: .
cdr3_aa: CASSFGQEGYTDTQYF
cdr3_nt: TGTGCCAGCAGCTTCGGACAGGAGGGTTACACAGATACGCAGTATTTT

clone_size: many
j_call: TRBJ1-1
v_call: TRBV5-1
d_call: .
cdr3_aa: CASSLSVLPNTEAFF
cdr3_nt: TGCGCCAGCAGCTTGTCGGTCCTTCCGAACACTGAAGCTTTCTTT

clone_size: few
j_call: TRBJ1-2
v_call: TRBV18
d_call: .
cdr3_aa: CASSPNTPSNYGYTF
cdr3_nt: TGTGCCAGCTCACCCAACACACCCAGTAACTATGGCTACACCTTC

clone_size: many
j_call: TRBJ2-3
v_call: TRBV5-1
d_call: .
cdr3_aa: CASSSPGGTDTQYF
cdr3_nt: TGCGCCAGCAGCTCACCAGGGGGCACAGATACGCAGTATTTT

clone_size: many
j_call: TRBJ1-1
v_call: TRBV30
d_call: .
cdr3_aa: CAWSREALNTEAFF
cdr3_nt: TGTGCCTGGAGTAGGGAGGCTTTGAACACTGAAGCTTTCTTT

clone_size: many
j_call: TRBJ2-1
v_call: TRBV4-1
d_call: .
cdr3_aa: CASSQELHFTSYNEQFF
cdr3_nt: TGCGCCAGCAGCCAAGAACTTCATTTTACTTCCTACAATGAGCAGTTCTTC

clone_size: many
j_call: TRBJ1-6
v_call: TRBV12-3/TRBV12-4
d_call: .
cdr3_aa: CASSLKQLLSPLHF
cdr3_nt: TGTGCCAGCAGTTTAAAACAGCTACTCTCACCCCTCCACTTT

clone_size: many
j_call: TRBJ2-7
v_call: TRBV20-1
d_call: TRBD2
cdr3_aa: CSARGTSDYEQYF
cdr3_nt: TGCAGTGCTAGGGGGACTAGCGACTACGAGCAGTACTTC

clone_size: .
j_call: TRBJ2-7
v_call: TRBV7-9
d_call: .
cdr3_aa: CASSLAGHEQYF
cdr3_nt: TGTGCCAGCAGCTTAGCGGGGCACGAGCAGTACTTC

clone_size: many
j_call: TRBJ2-2
v_call: TRBV15
d_call: TRBD1
cdr3_aa: CATSRAFDRADTGELFF
cdr3_nt: TGTGCCACCAGCAGAGCCTTCGACAGGGCGGACACCGGGGAGCTGTTTTTT

clone_size: many
j_call: TRBJ2-5
v_call: TRBV12-3/TRBV12-4
d_call: TRBD2
cdr3_aa: CASSLGTKPYF
cdr3_nt: TGTGCCAGCAGTCTCGGGACTAAGCCGTACTTC

clone_size: few
j_call: TRBJ2-3
v_call: TRBV2
d_call: TRBD2
cdr3_aa: CASSELASGSTDTQYF
cdr3_nt: TGTGCCAGCAGTGAACTGGCTAGCGGGAGCACAGATACGCAGTATTTT

clone_size: few
j_call: TRBJ1-2
v_call: TRBV3-1
d_call: TRBD1
cdr3_aa: CASSPIRDRVGGYTF
cdr3_nt: TGTGCCAGCAGCCCTATAAGAGACAGGGTCGGAGGCTACACCTTC

clone_size: many
j_call: TRBJ2-1
v_call: TRBV9
d_call: .
cdr3_aa: CASSVDRVGNEQFF
cdr3_nt: TGTGCCAGCAGCGTAGACAGGGTGGGGAATGAGCAGTTCTTC

clone_size: .
j_call: TRBJ2-6
v_call: TRBV11-2
d_call: .
cdr3_aa: CASSKRGDGSPGANVLTF
cdr3_nt: TGTGCCAGCAGCAAAAGAGGGGACGGGAGTCCTGGGGCCAACGTCCTGACTTTC

clone_size: many
j_call: TRBJ2-7
v_call: TRBV11-2
d_call: .
cdr3_aa: CASSLVAGLSSYEQYF
cdr3_nt: TGTGCCAGCAGCTTAGTTGCAGGCCTAAGCTCCTACGAGCAGTACTTC